This T cell receptor (beta chain) was sequenced during a study of shared clonotypes between healthy human individuals. Source study methods: ImmunoSEQ gave junction-only sequences without quality scores, so filtering differed. Data came from immunoSEQ multiplex PCR; TCRdb stores just in-frame clones and leaves some out. V, J and clone size are taken as reported in that table, and D and trimming were inferred from the DNA itself. The sample has about 2 million clones; less than 95% are singletons. As defined, naive CD8 cells were CD45RO-negative and positively selected for CCR7, with terminally differentiated effector memory CD45RA+ cells excluded. This CDR3 comprises 15 residues. Trimming removed 2 bases from V and 5 bases from J; junction bases left unmatched: 5. Germline loops: CDR1 SGHVS, CDR2 FQNEAQ.

Sequenced material: naive CD8+ T cells sorted from blood. The TCR comes from a young man in good health. The chain is built from TRBV7-8 and TRBJ2-1; 8 positions agree with TRBD1. The CDR3 reads CASSLSGQVHNEQFF. The CDR3, as DNA: TGTGCCAGCAGCTTATCGGGACAGGTTCACAATGAGCAGTTCTTC.